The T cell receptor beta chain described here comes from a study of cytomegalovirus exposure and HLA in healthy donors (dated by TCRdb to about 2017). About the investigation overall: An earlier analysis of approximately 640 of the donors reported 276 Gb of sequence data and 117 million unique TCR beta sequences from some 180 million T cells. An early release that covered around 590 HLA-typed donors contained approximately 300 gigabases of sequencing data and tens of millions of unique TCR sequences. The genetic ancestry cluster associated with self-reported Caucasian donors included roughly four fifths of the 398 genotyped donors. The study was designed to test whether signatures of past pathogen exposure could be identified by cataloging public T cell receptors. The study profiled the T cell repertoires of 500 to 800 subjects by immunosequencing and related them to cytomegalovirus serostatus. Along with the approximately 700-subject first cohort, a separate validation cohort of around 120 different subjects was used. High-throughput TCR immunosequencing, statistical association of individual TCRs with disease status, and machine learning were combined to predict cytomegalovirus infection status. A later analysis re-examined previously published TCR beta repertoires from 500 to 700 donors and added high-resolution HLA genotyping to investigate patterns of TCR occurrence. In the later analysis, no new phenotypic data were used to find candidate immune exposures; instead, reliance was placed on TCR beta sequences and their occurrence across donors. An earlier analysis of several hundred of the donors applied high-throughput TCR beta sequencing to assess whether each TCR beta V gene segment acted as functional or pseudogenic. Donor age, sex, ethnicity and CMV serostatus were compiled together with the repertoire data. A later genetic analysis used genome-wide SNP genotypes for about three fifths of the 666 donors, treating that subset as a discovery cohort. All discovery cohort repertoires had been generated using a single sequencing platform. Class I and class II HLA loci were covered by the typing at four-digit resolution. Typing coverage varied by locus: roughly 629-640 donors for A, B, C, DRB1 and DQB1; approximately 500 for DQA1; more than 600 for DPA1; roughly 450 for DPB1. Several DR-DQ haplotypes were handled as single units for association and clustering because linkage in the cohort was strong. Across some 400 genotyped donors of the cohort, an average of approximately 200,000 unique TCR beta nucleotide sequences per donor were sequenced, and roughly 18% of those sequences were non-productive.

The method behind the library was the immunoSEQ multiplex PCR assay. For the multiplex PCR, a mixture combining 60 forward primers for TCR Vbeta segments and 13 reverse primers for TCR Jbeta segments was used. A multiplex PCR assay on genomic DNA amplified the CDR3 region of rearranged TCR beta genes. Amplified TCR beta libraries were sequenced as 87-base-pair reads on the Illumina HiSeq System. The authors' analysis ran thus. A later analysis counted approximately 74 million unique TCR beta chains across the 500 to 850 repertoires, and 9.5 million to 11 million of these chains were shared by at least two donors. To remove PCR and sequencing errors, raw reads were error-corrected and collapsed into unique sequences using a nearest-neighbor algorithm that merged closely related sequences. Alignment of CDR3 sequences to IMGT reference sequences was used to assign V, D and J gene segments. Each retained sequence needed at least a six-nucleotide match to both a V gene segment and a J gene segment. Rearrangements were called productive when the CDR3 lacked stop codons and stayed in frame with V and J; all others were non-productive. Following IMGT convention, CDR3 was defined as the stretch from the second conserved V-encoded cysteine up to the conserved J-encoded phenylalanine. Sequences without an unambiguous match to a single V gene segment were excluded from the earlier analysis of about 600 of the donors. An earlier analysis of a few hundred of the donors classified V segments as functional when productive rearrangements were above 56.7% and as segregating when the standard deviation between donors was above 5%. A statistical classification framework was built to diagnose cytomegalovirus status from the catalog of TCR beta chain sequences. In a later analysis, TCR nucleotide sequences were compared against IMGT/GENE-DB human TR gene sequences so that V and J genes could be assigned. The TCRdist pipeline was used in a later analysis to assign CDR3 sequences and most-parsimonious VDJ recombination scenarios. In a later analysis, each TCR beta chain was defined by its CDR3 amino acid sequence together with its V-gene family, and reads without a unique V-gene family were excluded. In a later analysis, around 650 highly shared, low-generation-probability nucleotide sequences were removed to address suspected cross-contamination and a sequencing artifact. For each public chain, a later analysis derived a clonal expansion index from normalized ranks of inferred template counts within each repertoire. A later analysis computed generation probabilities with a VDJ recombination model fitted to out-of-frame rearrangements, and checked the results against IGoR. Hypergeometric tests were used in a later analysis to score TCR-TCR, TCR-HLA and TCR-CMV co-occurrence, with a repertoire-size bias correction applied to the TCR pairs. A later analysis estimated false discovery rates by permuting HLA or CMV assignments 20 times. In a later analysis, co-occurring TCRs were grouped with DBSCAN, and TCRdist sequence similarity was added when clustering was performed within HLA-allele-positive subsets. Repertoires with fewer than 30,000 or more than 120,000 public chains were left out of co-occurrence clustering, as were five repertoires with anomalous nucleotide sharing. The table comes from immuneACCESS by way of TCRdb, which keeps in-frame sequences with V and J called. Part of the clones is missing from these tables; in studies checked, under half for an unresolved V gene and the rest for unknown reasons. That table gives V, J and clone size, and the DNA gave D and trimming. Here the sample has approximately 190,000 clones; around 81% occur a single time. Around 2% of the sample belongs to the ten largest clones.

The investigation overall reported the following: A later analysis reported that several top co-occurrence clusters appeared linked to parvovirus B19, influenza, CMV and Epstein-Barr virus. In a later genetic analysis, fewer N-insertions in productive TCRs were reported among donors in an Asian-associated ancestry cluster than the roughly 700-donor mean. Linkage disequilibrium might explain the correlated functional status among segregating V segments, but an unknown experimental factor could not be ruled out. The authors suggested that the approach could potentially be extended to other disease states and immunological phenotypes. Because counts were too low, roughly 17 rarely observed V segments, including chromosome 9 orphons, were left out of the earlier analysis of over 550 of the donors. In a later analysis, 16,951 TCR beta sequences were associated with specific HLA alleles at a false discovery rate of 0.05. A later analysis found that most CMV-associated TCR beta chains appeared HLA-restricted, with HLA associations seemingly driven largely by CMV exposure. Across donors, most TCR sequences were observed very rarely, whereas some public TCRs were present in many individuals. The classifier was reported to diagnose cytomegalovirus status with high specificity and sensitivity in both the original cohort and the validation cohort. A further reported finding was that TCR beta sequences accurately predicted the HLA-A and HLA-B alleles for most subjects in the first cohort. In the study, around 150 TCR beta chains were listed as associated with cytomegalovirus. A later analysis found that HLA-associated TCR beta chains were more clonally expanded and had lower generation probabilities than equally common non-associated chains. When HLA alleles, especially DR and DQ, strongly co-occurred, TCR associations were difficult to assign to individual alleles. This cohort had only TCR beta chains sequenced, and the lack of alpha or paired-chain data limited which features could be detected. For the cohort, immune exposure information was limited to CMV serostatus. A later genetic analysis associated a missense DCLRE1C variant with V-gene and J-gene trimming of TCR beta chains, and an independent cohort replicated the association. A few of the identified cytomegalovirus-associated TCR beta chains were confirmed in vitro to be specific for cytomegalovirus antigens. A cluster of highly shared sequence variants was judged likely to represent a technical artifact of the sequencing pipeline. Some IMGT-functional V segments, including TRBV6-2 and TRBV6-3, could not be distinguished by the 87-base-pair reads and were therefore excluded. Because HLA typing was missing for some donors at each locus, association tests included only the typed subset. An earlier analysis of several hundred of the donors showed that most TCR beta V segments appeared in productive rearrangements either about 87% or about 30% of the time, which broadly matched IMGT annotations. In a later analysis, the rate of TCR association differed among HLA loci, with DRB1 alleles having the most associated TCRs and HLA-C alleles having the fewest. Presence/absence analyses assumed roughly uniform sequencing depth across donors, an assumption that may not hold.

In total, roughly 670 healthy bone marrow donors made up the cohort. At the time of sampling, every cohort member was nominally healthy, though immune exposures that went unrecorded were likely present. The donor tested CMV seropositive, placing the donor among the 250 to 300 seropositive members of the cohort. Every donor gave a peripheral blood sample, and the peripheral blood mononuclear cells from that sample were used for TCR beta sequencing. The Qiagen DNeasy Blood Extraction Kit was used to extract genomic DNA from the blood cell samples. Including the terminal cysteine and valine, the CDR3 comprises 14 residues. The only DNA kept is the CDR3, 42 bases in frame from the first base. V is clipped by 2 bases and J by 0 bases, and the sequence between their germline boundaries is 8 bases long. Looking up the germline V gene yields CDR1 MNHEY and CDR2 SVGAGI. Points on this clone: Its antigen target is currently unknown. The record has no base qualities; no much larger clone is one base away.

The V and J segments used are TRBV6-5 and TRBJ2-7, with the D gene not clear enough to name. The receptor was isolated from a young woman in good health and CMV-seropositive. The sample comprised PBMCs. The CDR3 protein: CASSYGPYSYEQYV. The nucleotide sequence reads TGTGCCAGCAGTTACGGGCCATACTCCTACGAGCAGTACGTC.